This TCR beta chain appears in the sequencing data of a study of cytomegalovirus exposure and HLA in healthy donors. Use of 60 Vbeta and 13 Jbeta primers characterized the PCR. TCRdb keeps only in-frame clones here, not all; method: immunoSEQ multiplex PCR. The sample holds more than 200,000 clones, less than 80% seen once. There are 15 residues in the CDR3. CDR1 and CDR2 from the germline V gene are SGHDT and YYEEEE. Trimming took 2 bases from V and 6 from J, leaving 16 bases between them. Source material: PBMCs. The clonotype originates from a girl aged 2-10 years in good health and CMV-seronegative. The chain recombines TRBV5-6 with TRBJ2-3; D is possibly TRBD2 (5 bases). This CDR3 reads CASSFPRGPGDTQYF. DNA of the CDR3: TGTGCCAGCAGCTTCCCCCGAGGGCCAGGTGATACGCAGTATTTT. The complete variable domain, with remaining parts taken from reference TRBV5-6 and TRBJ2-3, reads DAGVTQSPTHLIKTRGQQVTLRCSPKSGHDTVSWYQQALGQGPQFIFQYYEEEERQRGNFPDRFSGHQFPNYSSELNVNALLLGDSALYLCASSFPRGPGDTQYFGPGTRLTVL.